Below are 17 T cell receptor beta chains sequenced from a single sample in a study of blood T cell repertoires in COVID-19. The protocol was immunoSEQ multiplex PCR, while the TCRdb copy is restricted to in-frame clones and leaves out a portion. This table has 400,000 or so clones, roughly 88% appearing once. The sample was PBMCs or T cells enriched from blood (not recorded which). The receptor source for this set is a man in his late teens or twenties who had recovered from COVID-19.

The gene calls are TRBV28 and TRBJ1-3; D may be TRBD1 (6 bases). The V end lost 5 bases, the J end lost 5 bases, and 13 bases lay between the germline ends. Per germline, CDR1 MDHEN and CDR2 SYDVKM. This CDR3 is 14 amino acids long. In DNA form, the CDR3 reads TGTGCCAGCAGTCCCGCGGGGGGCAGAAACACCATATATTTT. Protein sequence: CASSPAGGRNTIYF.

This chain uses TRBV9 with TRBJ1-1; D call uncertain. This CDR3 is 17 amino acids long. The V and J ends lost 0 bases and 1 base respectively, with 16 bases between them. Germline V lookup: CDR1 SGDLS, CDR2 YYNGEE. CDR3 in amino acids: CASSVGGGGGQNTEAFF. The DNA of the CDR3 is TGTGCCAGCAGCGTAGGCGGTGGAGGCGGGCAGAACACTGAAGCTTTCTTT. The variable domain in full, completed from reference TRBV9 and TRBJ1-1, reads DSGVTQTPKHLITATGQRVTLRCSPRSGDLSVYWYQQSLDQGLQFLIQYYNGEERAKGNILERFSAQQFPDLHSELNLSSLELGDSALYFCASSVGGGGGQNTEAFFGQGTRLTVV.

This clone has just a few counts. J is TRBJ1-2 and V is TRBV6-5; 9 nucleotides agree with TRBD1. The CDR3 covers 13 residues. V was pared by 6 bases and J by 4 bases, with 3 bases of the junction left unmatched. From germline, CDR1 is MNHEY and CDR2 SVGAGI. CDR3 in amino acids: CASRRQGGYGYTF. The CDR3 DNA reads TGTGCCAGCAGACGACAGGGGGGCTATGGCTACACCTTC.

This rearrangement joins TRBV5-6 to TRBJ2-5; a weak D match, TRBD1 (7 bases). Germline V CDR1 and CDR2: SGHDT, YYEEEE. The CDR3 covers 14 residues. V was clipped by 4 bases and J by 1 base, with 11 bases between them. The CDR3 protein is CASSRGTVQETQYF. DNA of the CDR3: TGTGCCAGCAGCCGCGGGACAGTCCAAGAGACCCAGTACTTC.

CDR3 nucleotides: TGTGCCAGCAAGATGGACAGTTTTGGGGACGAGCAGTACTTC. Its translation is CASKMDSFGDEQYF. The chain has TRBV2 and TRBJ2-7, with D possibly matching TRBD1 (6 bases). Trimming pared 7 bases from V and 5 bases from J, leaving 18 bases between. Germline CDR1 reads SNHLY; CDR2 reads FYNNEI. The CDR3 sequence is 14 residues long. Filled out from reference TRBV2 and TRBJ2-7, the complete variable domain reads EPEVTQTPSHQVTQMGQEVILRCVPISNHLYFYWYRQILGQKVEFLVSFYNNEISEKSEIFDDQFSVERPDGSNFTLKIRSTKLEDSAMYFCASKMDSFGDEQYFGPGTRLTVT.

The chain joins TRBV25-1 to TRBJ2-3; the match to TRBD2 covers 11 bases. V lost 6 bases and J lost 9; bases outside the gene matches: 14. The length of the CDR3 is 16 residues. Germline V gene data show CDR1 as MGHDK and CDR2 as SYGVNS. The CDR3 is CASSGRLAGFGGTQYF. DNA for the CDR3: TGTGCCAGCAGCGGAAGACTAGCGGGATTTGGTGGGACGCAGTATTTT.

This sequence joins TRBV10-3 and TRBJ2-2; 11 bases agree with TRBD2. Germline V gene data show CDR1 as ENHRY and CDR2 as SYGVKD. This CDR3 has 14 amino acids. V lost 10 bases to trimming and J lost 1 base; unmatched junction nucleotides: 2. The DNA for the CDR3 is TGTGCCACGGGACTAGCGGAGAACACCGGGGAGCTGTTTTTT. Amino acid sequence: CATGLAENTGELFF.

The V and J genes are TRBV27 and TRBJ2-1; 7 bases fit TRBD2. The CDR3 consists of 14 residues. The germline CDR1 and CDR2 sequences are MNHEY and SMNVEV (reference sequence). V shed 7 bases and J 6 bases; nucleotides not matched to a gene: 9. CDR3 sequence (DNA): TGTGCCAGCACCCCCCGACTAGCACTCAATGAGCAGTTCTTC. Its protein product is CASTPRLALNEQFF.

A note on this clone: The sample contains more than one DNA sequence encoding this CDR3. The chain couples TRBV11-2 to TRBJ1-1, with 7 nucleotides matching TRBD1. CDR3 size: 15 residues. CDR1 is SGHAT, CDR2 FQNNGV, per germline. V trimming: 1 base; J trimming: 1 base; junction bases outside the gene matches: 3. CDR3 in amino acids: CASSLATGKNTEAFF. CDR3 DNA: TGTGCCAGCAGCTTAGCGACAGGGAAGAACACTGAAGCTTTCTTT.

This clone was found once. The chain couples TRBV24-1 to TRBJ1-2, with 11 positions matching TRBD1. V was clipped by 7 bases and J by 3 bases; unmatched bases: 0. The CDR3 runs to 13 residues. Germline assignment: CDR1 KGHDR and CDR2 SFDVKD. The CDR3 loop is CATRGQGDYGYTF. The CDR3 coding sequence is TGTGCCACCAGGGGACAGGGGGACTATGGCTACACCTTC.

DNA for the CDR3: TGTGCCAGTGAAGACAGGGGACGGTGGGGCTCTGGAAACACCATATATTTT. This encodes CASEDRGRWGSGNTIYF. This rearrangement joins TRBV19 to TRBJ1-3; 8 nucleotides line up with TRBD1. This CDR3 contains 17 residues. The V gene's germline CDR1 is LNHDA and CDR2 SQIVND (reference sequence). Germline trimming cut 8 bases from V and 0 bases from J; bases unmatched to any gene: 12.

V is TRBV6-5 and J is TRBJ1-6; 7 bases agree with TRBD1. The CDR3 is 15 amino acids. After removal of 6 bases from V and 7 bases from J, the junction contained 9 bases not matched to a gene. CDR1 and CDR2 (germline): MNHEY, SVGAGI. CDR3 region: CASSPRTGRNSPLHF. The CDR3 DNA sequence: TGTGCCAGCAGCCCCCGGACAGGAAGAAATTCACCCCTCCACTTT.

This chain uses TRBV14 with TRBJ2-1; tentatively, D is TRBD2 (7 bases). In germline, CDR1 is SGHDN, CDR2 FVKESK. The V end was cut by 4 bases, the J end by 6 bases, with 13 bases between. The CDR3 has 14 residues. CDR3 DNA: TGTGCCAGCAGCCTGAGGGGGGGAACCAATGAGCAGTTCTTC. It yields the protein CASSLRGGTNEQFF.

This clone was seen a few times. The chain is built from TRBV2 and TRBJ1-4; 11 bases align to TRBD1. Trimming removed 8 bases from V and 6 bases from J; junction bases left unmatched: 5. CDR1 and CDR2 from the germline V gene are SNHLY and FYNNEI. This CDR3 is 14 amino acids long. CDR3 region: CASRRGQGDEKLFF. The CDR3 DNA reads TGTGCCAGCCGGCGGGGACAGGGGGATGAAAAACTGTTTTTT.

This CDR3 is CASSIEGAALGPQHF. For the CDR3, the DNA is TGTGCCAGTAGTATAGAAGGGGCTGCATTGGGGCCCCAGCATTTT. The chain employs TRBV19 and TRBJ1-5; D may be TRBD1 (5 bases). V was shortened by 0 bases and J by 9 bases, with 15 bases between the two germline ends. CDR1 LNHDA and CDR2 SQIVND come from the germline V gene (reference sequence). The CDR3 covers 15 residues.

The chain employs TRBV3-1 (or the pseudogene TRBV3-2) and TRBJ2-3, with 7 bases identical to TRBD2. V lost 0 bases, J lost 0 bases, and 6 bases stayed unmatched. CDR1 is LGHDT, CDR2 YNNKEL, per germline (reference sequence). The CDR3 runs 17 residues. CDR3 region: CASSQEPAGVSTDTQYF. The CDR3 nucleotides are TGTGCCAGCAGCCAAGAGCCTGCGGGGGTTAGCACAGATACGCAGTATTTT.

The V and J genes are TRBV13 and TRBJ1-6; tentatively, D is TRBD1 (5 bases). Trimming took off 7 bases at V and 8 bases at J, with 18 bases between the two ends. Germline assignment: CDR1 PRHDT and CDR2 FYEKMQ (reference sequence). The CDR3 is made up of 15 amino acids. Written as DNA, the CDR3 is TGTGCCAGCACCTCAGCGGGACTGGGAGATTCACCCCTCCACTTT. Encoded protein: CASTSAGLGDSPLHF. Combining the CDR3 with reference TRBV13 and TRBJ1-6 gives the whole variable domain AAGVIQSPRHLIKEKRETATLKCYPIPRHDTVYWYQQGPGQDPQFLISFYEKMQSDKGSIPDRFSAQQFSDYHSELNMSSLELGDSALYFCASTSAGLGDSPLHFGNGTRLTVT.